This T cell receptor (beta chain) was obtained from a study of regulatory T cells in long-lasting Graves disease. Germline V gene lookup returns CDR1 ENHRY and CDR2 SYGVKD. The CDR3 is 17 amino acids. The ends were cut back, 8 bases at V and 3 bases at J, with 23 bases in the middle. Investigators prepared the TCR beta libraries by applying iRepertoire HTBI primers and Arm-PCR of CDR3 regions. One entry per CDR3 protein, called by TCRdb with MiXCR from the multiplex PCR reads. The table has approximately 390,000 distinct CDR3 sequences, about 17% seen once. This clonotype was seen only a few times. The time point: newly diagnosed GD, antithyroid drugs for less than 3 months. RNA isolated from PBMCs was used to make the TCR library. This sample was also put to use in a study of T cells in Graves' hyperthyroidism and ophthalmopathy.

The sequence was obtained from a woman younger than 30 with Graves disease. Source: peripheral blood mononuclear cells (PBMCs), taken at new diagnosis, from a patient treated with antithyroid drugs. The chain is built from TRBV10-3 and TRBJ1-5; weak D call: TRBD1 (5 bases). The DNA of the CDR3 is TGTGCCATCGGAGTGGGCCGGGACTTCCCGTTCAATCAGCCCCAGCATTTT. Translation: CAIGVGRDFPFNQPQHF.